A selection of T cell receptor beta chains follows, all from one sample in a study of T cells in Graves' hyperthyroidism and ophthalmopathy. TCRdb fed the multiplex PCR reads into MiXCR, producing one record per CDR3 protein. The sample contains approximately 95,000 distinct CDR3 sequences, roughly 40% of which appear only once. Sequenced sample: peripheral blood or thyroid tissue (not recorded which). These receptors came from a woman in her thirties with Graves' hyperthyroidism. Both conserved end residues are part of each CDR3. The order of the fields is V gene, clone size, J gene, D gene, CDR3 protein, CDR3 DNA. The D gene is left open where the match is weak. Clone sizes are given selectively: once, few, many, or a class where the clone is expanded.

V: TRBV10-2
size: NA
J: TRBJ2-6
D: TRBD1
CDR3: CASSRTGEGANVLTF
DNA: TGCGCCAGCAGTAGGACAGGTGAGGGGGCCAACGTCCTGACTTTC

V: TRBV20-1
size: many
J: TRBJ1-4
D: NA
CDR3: CSAEGERLWGEKLFF
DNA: TGCAGTGCTGAGGGAGAGAGGTTGTGGGGTGAAAAACTGTTTTTT

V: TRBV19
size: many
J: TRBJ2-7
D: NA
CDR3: CASSMNRDYEQYF
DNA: TGTGCCAGTAGTATGAATAGAGACTACGAGCAGTACTTC

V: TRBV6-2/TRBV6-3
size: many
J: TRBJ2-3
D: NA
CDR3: CASSYSIDTQYF
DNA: TGTGCCAGCAGTTACTCGATAGATACGCAGTATTTT

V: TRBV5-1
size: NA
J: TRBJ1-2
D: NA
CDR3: CASSLAGAYRDPNYGYTF
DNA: TGCGCCAGCAGCTTGGCAGGGGCCTACAGGGACCCTAACTATGGCTACACCTTC

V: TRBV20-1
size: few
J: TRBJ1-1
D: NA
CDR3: CSASTNTEAFF
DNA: TGCAGTGCTAGCACGAACACTGAAGCTTTCTTT

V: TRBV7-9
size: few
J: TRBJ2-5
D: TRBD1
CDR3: CASSYRGLEGYQETQYF
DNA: TGTGCCAGCAGCTACAGGGGGCTGGAGGGGTACCAAGAGACCCAGTACTTC

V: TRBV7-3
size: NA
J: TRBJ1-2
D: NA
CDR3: CASSPRPQGYTF
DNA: TGTGCCAGCAGCCCGAGGCCCCAGGGGTACACCTTC

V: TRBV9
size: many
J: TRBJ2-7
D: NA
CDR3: CASSGTGMGEQYF
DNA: TGTGCCAGCAGCGGTACAGGGATGGGCGAGCAGTACTTC

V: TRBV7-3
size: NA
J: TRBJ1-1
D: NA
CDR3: CASSSLGGQNTEAFF
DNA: TGTGCCAGCAGCTCCCTGGGGGGACAGAACACTGAAGCTTTCTTT

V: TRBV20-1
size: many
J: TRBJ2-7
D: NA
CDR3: CIVAPSYFEQYF
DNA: TGCATTGTAGCACCCTCTTACTTCGAGCAGTACTTC

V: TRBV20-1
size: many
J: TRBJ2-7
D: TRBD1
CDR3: CSASSPTGGYEQYF
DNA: TGCAGTGCTTCCTCCCCAACAGGGGGCTACGAGCAGTACTTC

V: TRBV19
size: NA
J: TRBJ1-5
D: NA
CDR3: CASSIIRYSNQPQHF
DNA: TGTGCCAGTAGTATAATTCGGTATAGCAATCAGCCCCAGCATTTT

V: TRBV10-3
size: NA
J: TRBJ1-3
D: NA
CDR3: CAISMNRGGSAAYEQYFGPGTIYF
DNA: NA

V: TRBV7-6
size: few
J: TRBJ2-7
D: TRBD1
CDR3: CASSRTGGAYEQYF
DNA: TGTGCCAGCAGCCGGACAGGGGGTGCCTACGAGCAGTACTTC

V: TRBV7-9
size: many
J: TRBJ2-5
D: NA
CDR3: CASSLSPAQETQYF
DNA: TGTGCCAGCAGCTTAAGTCCGGCCCAAGAGACCCAGTACTTC

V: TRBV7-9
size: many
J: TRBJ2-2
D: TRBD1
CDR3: CASSLSTGDNTGELFF
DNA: TGTGCCAGCAGCTTGTCGACAGGGGACAACACCGGGGAGCTGTTTTTT

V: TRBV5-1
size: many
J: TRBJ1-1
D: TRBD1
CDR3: CASSLQQGKTEAFF
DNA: TGCGCCAGCAGCCTCCAACAGGGGAAGACTGAAGCTTTCTTT

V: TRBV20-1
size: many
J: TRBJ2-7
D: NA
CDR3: CSARQGSYEQYF
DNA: TGCAGTGCTAGACAGGGTTCCTACGAGCAGTACTTC

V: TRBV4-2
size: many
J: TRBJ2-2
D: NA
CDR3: CASSHVMDGELFF
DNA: TGTGCCAGCAGCCACGTCATGGACGGGGAGCTGTTTTTT

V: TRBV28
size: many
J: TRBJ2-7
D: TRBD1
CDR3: CASTSPWARDSPYEQYF
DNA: TGTGCCAGCACCTCCCCCTGGGCCAGGGACAGCCCCTACGAGCAGTACTTC

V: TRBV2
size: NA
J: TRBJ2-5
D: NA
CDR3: CASSQGPQGTQYF
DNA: TGTGCCAGCAGTCAAGGACCACAAGGGACCCAGTACTTC

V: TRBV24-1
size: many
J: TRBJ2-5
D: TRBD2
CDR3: CATSDLYSGRKETQYF
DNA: TGTGCCACCAGTGATCTATACAGCGGGAGAAAAGAGACCCAGTACTTC

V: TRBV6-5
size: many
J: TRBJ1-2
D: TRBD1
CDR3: CASRLGQVHGYTF
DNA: TGTGCCAGCAGACTCGGACAGGTACATGGCTACACCTTC

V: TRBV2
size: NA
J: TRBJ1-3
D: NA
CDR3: CASRFGGNTIYF
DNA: TGTGCCAGCAGGTTCGGGGGAAACACCATATATTTT

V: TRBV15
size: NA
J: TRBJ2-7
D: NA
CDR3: CATSSQGGTYEQYF
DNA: TGTGCCACCAGCAGCCAGGGTGGGACCTACGAGCAGTACTTC

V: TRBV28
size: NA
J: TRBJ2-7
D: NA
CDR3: CASTLPEGHEQYF
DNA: TGTGCCAGCACTCTTCCGGAAGGTCACGAGCAGTACTTC

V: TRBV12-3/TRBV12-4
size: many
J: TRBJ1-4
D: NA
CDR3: CASSLLPGFATNEKLFF
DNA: TGTGCCAGCAGTCTTCTCCCGGGGTTTGCAACTAATGAAAAACTGTTTTTT

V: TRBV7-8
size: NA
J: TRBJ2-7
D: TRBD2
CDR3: CASSLAGTSGSHEQYF
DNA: TGTGCCAGCAGCTTAGCCGGGACTAGCGGGAGCCACGAGCAGTACTTC

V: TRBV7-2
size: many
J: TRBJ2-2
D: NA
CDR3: CASSFWYTGELFF
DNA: TGTGCCAGCAGCTTTTGGTACACCGGGGAGCTGTTTTTT

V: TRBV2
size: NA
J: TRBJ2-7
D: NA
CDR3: CASSELVGQGYEQYF
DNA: TGTGCCAGCAGTGAATTGGTAGGGCAGGGGTACGAGCAGTACTTC

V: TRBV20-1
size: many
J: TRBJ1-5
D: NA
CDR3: CSARDEALGQPQHF
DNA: TGCAGTGCTAGAGATGAGGCCTTGGGTCAGCCCCAGCATTTT

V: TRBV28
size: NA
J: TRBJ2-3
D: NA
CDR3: CASSRDGTDTQYF
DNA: TGTGCCAGCAGTAGGGACGGCACAGATACGCAGTATTTT

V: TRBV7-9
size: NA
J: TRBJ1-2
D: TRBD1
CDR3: CASNVGQGVHGYTF
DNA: TGTGCCAGCAACGTGGGACAGGGAGTCCACGGCTACACCTTC

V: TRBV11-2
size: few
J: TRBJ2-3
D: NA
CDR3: CASSWGVAMSDTQYF
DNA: TGTGCCAGCAGCTGGGGGGTGGCCATGTCGGATACGCAGTATTTT

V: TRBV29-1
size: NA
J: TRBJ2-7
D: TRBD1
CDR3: CSVGQGGWDELYF
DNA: TGCAGCGTTGGACAGGGGGGCTGGGACGAGCTGTACTTC

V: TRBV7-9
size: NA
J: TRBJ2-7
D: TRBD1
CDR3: CASSSRTGEGEQYF
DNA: TGTGCCAGCAGCTCCAGGACAGGGGAGGGCGAGCAGTACTTC

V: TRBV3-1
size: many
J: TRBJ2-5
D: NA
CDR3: CASSHFVSSMETQYF
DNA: TGTGCCAGCAGCCATTTCGTGTCTAGCATGGAGACCCAGTACTTC

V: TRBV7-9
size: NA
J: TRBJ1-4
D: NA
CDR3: CASSYWGAGGDEKLFF
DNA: TGTGCCAGCAGCTATTGGGGAGCAGGTGGCGATGAAAAACTGTTTTTT